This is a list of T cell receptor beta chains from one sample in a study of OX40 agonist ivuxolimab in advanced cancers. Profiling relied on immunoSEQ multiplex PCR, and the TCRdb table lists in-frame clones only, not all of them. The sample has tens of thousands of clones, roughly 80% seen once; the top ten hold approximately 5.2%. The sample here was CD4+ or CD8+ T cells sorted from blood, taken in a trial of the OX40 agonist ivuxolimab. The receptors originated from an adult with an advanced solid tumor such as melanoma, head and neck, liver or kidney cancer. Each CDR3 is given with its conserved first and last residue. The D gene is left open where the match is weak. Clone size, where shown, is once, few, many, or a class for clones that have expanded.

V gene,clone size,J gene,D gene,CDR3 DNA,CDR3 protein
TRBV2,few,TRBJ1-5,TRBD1,TGTGCCAGCAGTGAAGATAGGACAGGGAGCCAGCCCCAGCATTTT,CASSEDRTGSQPQHF
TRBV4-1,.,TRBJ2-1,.,TGCGCCAGCAGCCAACCTACGGCCGTTTACAATGAGCAGTTCTTC,CASSQPTAVYNEQFF
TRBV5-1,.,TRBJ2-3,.,TGCGCCAGCCGGGCAGAAGGCACAGATACGCAGTATTTT,CASRAEGTDTQYF
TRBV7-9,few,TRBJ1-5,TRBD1,TGTGCCAGCAGCGCTGGGGACAGGGGGCAAGGTCAGCCCCAGCATTTT,CASSAGDRGQGQPQHF
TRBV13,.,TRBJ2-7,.,TGTGCCAGCAGCTTAGGCCAAAGAGGGGGAGGCCACGAGCAGTACTTC,CASSLGQRGGGHEQYF
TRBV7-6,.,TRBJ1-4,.,TGTGCCAGCAGCTACAGGGAAACTAATGAAAAACTGTTTTTT,CASSYRETNEKLFF
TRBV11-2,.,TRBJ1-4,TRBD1,TGTGCCAGCAGCAGAAACCCGGGACAGGGGATGGAGGAAAAACTGTTTTTT,CASSRNPGQGMEEKLFF
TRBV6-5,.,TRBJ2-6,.,TGTGCCAGCAGTTACTCAGTGGTTGGCGGGGCCAACGTCCTGACTTTC,CASSYSVVGGANVLTF
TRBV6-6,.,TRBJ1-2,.,TGTGCCAGCAGTTACTCGACGATCGGCACCAACTATGGCTACACCTTC,CASSYSTIGTNYGYTF
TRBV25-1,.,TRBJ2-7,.,TGTGCCAGCAGTCCGTCCTCGACAGGACTAAGCTCCTACGAGCAGTACTTC,CASSPSSTGLSSYEQYF
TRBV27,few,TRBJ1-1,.,TGTGCCAGCAGTTTGGCGGCCGGGGGGACTGAAGCTTTCTTT,CASSLAAGGTEAFF
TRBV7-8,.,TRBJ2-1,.,TGTGCCAGCAGCGTAACTGGGGGAAATGAGCAGTTCTTC,CASSVTGGNEQFF
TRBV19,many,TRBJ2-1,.,TGTGCCAGTAAAACGGGGATGTCCTACAATGAGCAGTTCTTC,CASKTGMSYNEQFF
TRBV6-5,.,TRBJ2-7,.,TGTGCCAGCAGTTACGGGAGAGTATACTACGAGCAGTACTTC,CASSYGRVYYEQYF
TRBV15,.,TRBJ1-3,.,TGTGCCACCAGCAGAGGACAGGTCTCTGGAAACACCATATATTTT,CATSRGQVSGNTIYF
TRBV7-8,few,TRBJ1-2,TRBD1,TGTGCCAGCAGCTTTCAGGGACAGGGGGCTTATGGCTACACCTTC,CASSFQGQGAYGYTF
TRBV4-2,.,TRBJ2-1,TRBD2,TGTGCCAGCAGCCAATCGGCTAGCGGGAGTGGTGAGCAGTTCTTC,CASSQSASGSGEQFF
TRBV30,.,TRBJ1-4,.,TGTGCCTGGAGATGGCAGGGGAATGAAAAACTGTTTTTT,CAWRWQGNEKLFF
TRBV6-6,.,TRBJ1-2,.,TGTGCCAGCAGTTACGCTGAGGGGGTTAACTATGGCTACACCTTC,CASSYAEGVNYGYTF
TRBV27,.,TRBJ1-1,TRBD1,TGTGCCAGCAGTTTTACTCCCCCCGGACTTCGGACAGGGAGGACTGAAGCTTTCTTT,CASSFTPPGLRTGRTEAFF
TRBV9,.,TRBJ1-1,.,TGTGCCAGCAGCGTAAATCTGAACACTGAAGCTTTCTTT,CASSVNLNTEAFF
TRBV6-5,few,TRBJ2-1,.,TGTGCCAGCAGTTCTACTAGTCGCTCTTTCAATGAGCAGTTCTTC,CASSSTSRSFNEQFF
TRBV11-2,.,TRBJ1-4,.,TGTGCCAGCAGCTCACAGGGCCAACTGTTTTTT,CASSSQGQLFF
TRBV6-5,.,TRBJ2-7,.,TGTGCCAGCGGGACCTGGAAGGGGGTATTCTACGAGCAGTACTTC,CASGTWKGVFYEQYF
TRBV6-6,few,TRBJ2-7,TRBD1,TGTGCCAGCAGCGGGACAGGGGGCGGTGGGTACGAGCAGTACTTC,CASSGTGGGGYEQYF
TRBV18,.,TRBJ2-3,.,TGTGCCAGCTCACCAAACCTGAGCACAGATACGCAGTATTTT,CASSPNLSTDTQYF
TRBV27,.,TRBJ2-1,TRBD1,TGTGCCAGCAGTTTCCTCGGACAGGATGCTAACAATGAGCAGTTCTTC,CASSFLGQDANNEQFF
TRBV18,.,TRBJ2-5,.,TGTGCCAGCTCACCCTCGGAGACCCAGTACTTC,CASSPSETQYF
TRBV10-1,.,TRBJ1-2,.,TGCGCCAGCAGTGTAAGGGAGGGTACTAACTATGGCTACACCTTC,CASSVREGTNYGYTF
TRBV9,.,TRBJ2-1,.,TGTGCCAGCGGCGAAAAAAAGAACAATGAGCAGTTCTTC,CASGEKKNNEQFF
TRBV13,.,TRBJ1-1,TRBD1,TGTGCCACCCAGTTTCGGACCGGGACAGAAATGATGAACACTGAAGCTTTCTTT,CATQFRTGTEMMNTEAFF
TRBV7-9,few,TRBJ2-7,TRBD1,TGTGCCAGCAGCTTAACAGGGGTGACCTACGAGCAGTACTTC,CASSLTGVTYEQYF
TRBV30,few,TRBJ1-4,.,TGTGCCTGGAGTCGGGCCAGGGCCAAACTGTTTTTT,CAWSRARAKLFF
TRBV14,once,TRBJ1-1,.,TGTGCCAGCAGCCAAGATTGGCAGGGGGAAGCTTTCTTT,CASSQDWQGEAFF
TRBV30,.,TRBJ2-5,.,TGTGCCTGGAGTGTACGTGAGACCCAGTACTTC,CAWSVRETQYF
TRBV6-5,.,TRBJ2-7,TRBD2,TGTGCCAGCAGTTCAAGCGGGGGGCGCTACGAGCAGTACTTC,CASSSSGGRYEQYF
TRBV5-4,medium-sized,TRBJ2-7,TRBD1,TGTGCCAGCAGCTTGGCCCGGGACAGGGTCCGCGAGCAGTACTTC,CASSLARDRVREQYF
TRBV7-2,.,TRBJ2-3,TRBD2,TGTGCCAGCAGCTTTACGACTAGCGGCACAGATACGCAGTATTTT,CASSFTTSGTDTQYF
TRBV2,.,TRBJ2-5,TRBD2,TGTGCCAGCAGTCCACTAGCGGGGGGGCGTGAGACCCAGTACTTC,CASSPLAGGRETQYF
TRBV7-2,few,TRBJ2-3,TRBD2,TGTGCCAGCAGCCAGCCTACTAGCGGGGGGGGCACAGATACGCAGTATTTT,CASSQPTSGGGTDTQYF
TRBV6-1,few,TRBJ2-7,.,TGTGCCAGCAGATCGTGGGCTCCCGAGCAGTACTTC,CASRSWAPEQYF
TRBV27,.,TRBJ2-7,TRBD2,TGTGCCAGCAGTTGGGTTAGCGGGGGGTCCTACGAGCAGTACTTC,CASSWVSGGSYEQYF
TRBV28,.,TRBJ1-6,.,TGTGCCACCTCACAGGGCGTTGGAACTTCACCCCTCCACTTT,CATSQGVGTSPLHF
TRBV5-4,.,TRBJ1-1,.,TGTGCCAGCAGCTTGGAATGGAACACTGAAGCTTTCTTT,CASSLEWNTEAFF
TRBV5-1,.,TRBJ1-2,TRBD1,TGCGCCAGCAGCATGGGACAGAACTATGGCTACACCTTC,CASSMGQNYGYTF
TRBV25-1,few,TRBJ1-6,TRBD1,TGTGCCAGCAGGCCCGGGACAGCTCATAATTCACCCCTCCACTTT,CASRPGTAHNSPLHF
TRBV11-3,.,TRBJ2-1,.,TGTGCCAGCAGCGACTTATCCAATGAGCAGTTCTTC,CASSDLSNEQFF
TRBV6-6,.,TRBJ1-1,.,TGTGCCACCAGAGATTCACAGGGAGACACTGAAGCTTTCTTT,CATRDSQGDTEAFF
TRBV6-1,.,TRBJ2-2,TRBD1,TGTGCCAGCAACAGCGGGACAGGGAAGGCCGGGGAGCTGTTTTTT,CASNSGTGKAGELFF